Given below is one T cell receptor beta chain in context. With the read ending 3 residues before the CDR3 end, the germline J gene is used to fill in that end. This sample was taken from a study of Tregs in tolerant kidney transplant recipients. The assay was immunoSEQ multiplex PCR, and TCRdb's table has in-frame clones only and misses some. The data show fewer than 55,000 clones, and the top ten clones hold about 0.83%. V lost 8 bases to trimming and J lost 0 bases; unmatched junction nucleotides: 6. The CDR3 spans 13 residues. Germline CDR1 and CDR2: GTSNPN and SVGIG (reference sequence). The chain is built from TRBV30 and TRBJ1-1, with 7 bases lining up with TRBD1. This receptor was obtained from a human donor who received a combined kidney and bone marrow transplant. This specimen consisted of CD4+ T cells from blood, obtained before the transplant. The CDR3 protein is CAGMDRLNTEAFF. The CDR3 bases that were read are TGTGCCGGTATGGACAGGTTGAACACTGAA.